The 28 T cell receptor beta chains below were found in one sample sequenced in a study of OX40 agonist ivuxolimab in advanced cancers. TCRdb keeps only in-frame clones here, not all; method: immunoSEQ multiplex PCR. The data hold fewer than 80,000 clones, with 85% to 90% observed a single time. The sample was CD4+ or CD8+ T cells sorted from blood, taken in a trial of the OX40 agonist ivuxolimab. The receptor source for this set is an adult with an advanced solid tumor such as melanoma, head and neck, liver or kidney cancer.

V is TRBV10-1 and J is TRBJ1-1; D uncertain. CDR1 WNHNN and CDR2 SYGVQD come from the germline V gene (reference sequence). The CDR3 totals 14 residues. Trimming took off 0 bases at V and 8 bases at J, with 13 bases between the two ends. The chain's CDR3 is CASSESSGRAEAFF. The CDR3, as DNA: TGCGCCAGCAGTGAGTCCTCGGGTCGCGCCGAAGCTTTCTTT.

The V and J genes are TRBV11-2 and TRBJ2-1; 7 nucleotides align to TRBD1. The V segment lost 5 bases and the J segment 6 bases; nucleotides outside the gene matches: 10. From germline, CDR1 is SGHAT and CDR2 FQNNGV. The CDR3 runs 15 residues. For the CDR3, the DNA is TGTGCCAGCAGCCTATATAACCGGGACAGCAATGAGCAGTTCTTC. It is translated as CASSLYNRDSNEQFF.

The rearrangement uses TRBV18 and TRBJ1-2, with a tentative D call TRBD1 (6 bases). The ends were cut back, 2 bases at V and 3 bases at J, with 13 bases in the middle. Germline lookup yields CDR1 KGHSH and CDR2 LQKENI. CDR3 length equals 15 residues. The CDR3 nucleotides are TGTGCCAGCTCACCAGTGGGGGCTTTTGACTATGGCTACACCTTC. Amino acid sequence: CASSPVGAFDYGYTF. Using reference TRBV18 and TRBJ1-2 for the parts outside the CDR3, the full variable domain is NAGVMQNPRHLVRRRGQEARLRCSPMKGHSHVYWYRQLPEEGLKFMVYLQKENIIDESGMPKERFSAEFPKEGPSILRIQQVVRGDSAAYFCASSPVGAFDYGYTFGSGTRLTVV.

The chain combines TRBV7-2 with TRBJ1-3, with D possibly matching TRBD1 (6 bases). This CDR3 is 16 amino acids long. V shed 2 bases and J shed 5 bases, with 16 bases lying between them. CDR1 and CDR2 (germline): SGHTA, FQGNSA. In DNA form, the CDR3 reads TGTGCCAGCAGCTTATCCGGTTCCGGGGGCCGAAACACCATATATTTT. Its translation is CASSLSGSGGRNTIYF.

CDR3 protein: CASSSTWTGGNYEQYF. The CDR3 nucleotides are TGTGCCAGCAGCTCCACCTGGACAGGGGGGAACTACGAGCAGTACTTC. The gene calls are TRBV5-6 and TRBJ2-7; 10 bases align to TRBD1. The V segment lost 3 bases and the J segment 3 bases; nucleotides outside the gene matches: 9. The germline V gene encodes CDR1 SGHDT and CDR2 YYEEEE. This CDR3 has 16 residues.

The V call is TRBV19, the J call TRBJ2-5; D possibly corresponds to TRBD2 (5 bases). Germline V gene lookup returns CDR1 LNHDA and CDR2 SQIVND (reference sequence). This CDR3 contains 16 residues. Trimming took 1 base from V and 0 from J, leaving 12 bases between them. The CDR3 nucleotides are TGTGCCAGTAGTATAGGAAGCGGAGCGTACCAAGAGACCCAGTACTTC. This codes for CASSIGSGAYQETQYF.

CDR3: CASSLAGFSYGYTF. The CDR3 nucleotides are TGTGCCAGCAGCTTGGCGGGATTTAGCTATGGCTACACCTTC. V and J are TRBV5-5 and TRBJ1-2; no firm D call. The germline gives CDR1 SGHKS, CDR2 YYEKEE (reference sequence). Trimming left V 0 bases short and J 4 bases short, with 10 bases between. There are 14 residues in the CDR3.

J is TRBJ1-2 and V is TRBV18; 12 nucleotides match TRBD1. The length of the CDR3 is 19 residues. V dropped 3 bases and J dropped 0; count of bases not matched to a gene: 11. The germline gives CDR1 KGHSH, CDR2 LQKENI. The CDR3 coding sequence is TGTGCCAGCTCACCCGGTCCGGGACAGGGGGCGATAGCTAACTATGGCTACACCTTC. Translated, it gives CASSPGPGQGAIANYGYTF.

V is TRBV2 and J is TRBJ1-2, with 7 nucleotides matching TRBD1. Per germline, CDR1 SNHLY and CDR2 FYNNEI. With 4 bases clipped from V and 4 bases from J, the junction kept 9 bases outside the gene matches. The CDR3 extends over 15 amino acids. The CDR3 sequence: CASSVEGGAGYGYTF. The CDR3 DNA follows: TGTGCCAGCAGTGTAGAAGGGGGCGCCGGCTATGGCTACACCTTC. Combining the CDR3 with reference TRBV2 and TRBJ1-2 gives the whole variable domain EPEVTQTPSHQVTQMGQEVILRCVPISNHLYFYWYRQILGQKVEFLVSFYNNEISEKSEIFDDQFSVERPDGSNFTLKIRSTKLEDSAMYFCASSVEGGAGYGYTFGSGTRLTVV.

This chain connects TRBV19 to TRBJ1-3; TRBD1 might be the D (6 bases). The CDR3 has 16 residues. Germline CDR1 LNHDA, CDR2 SQIVND (reference sequence). Trimming left V 6 bases short and J 0 bases short, with 15 bases between. The DNA for the CDR3 is TGTGCCAGTAGACCGACGACAGGCATCTCTGGAAACACCATATATTTT. Its translation: CASRPTTGISGNTIYF.

Notes on this clone: Mismatch with germline at one junction end may stem from a read error. The chain employs TRBV4-1 and TRBJ1-4; 8 nucleotides agree with TRBD1. CDR3 size: 14 residues. Germline V gives CDR1 MGHRA, CDR2 YSYEKL. The CDR3, as DNA: TGCGCCAGCCGCCAAGTACAGGGGGGTGAAAAACTGTTTTTT. This translates into CASRQVQGGEKLFF.

The rearrangement links TRBV5-1 to TRBJ2-1; TRBD1 matches at 10 bases. Germline trimming cut 4 bases from V and 5 bases from J; bases unmatched to any gene: 3. The CDR3 is 14 amino acids. Germline V gene sequence: CDR1 SGHRS, CDR2 YFSETQ. CDR3 nucleotide sequence: TGCGCCAGCAGCCCGGGGACAGGGGACAATGAGCAGTTCTTC. The encoded protein is CASSPGTGDNEQFF.

The rearrangement joins TRBV5-1 to TRBJ1-1; TRBD1 aligns across 8 bases. CDR3 length: 14 residues. CDR1 SGHRS and CDR2 YFSETQ come from the germline V gene. With 5 bases clipped from V and 1 base from J, the junction kept 4 bases outside the gene matches. DNA for the CDR3: TGCGCCAGCAGATCAGGGACAGGGAACACTGAAGCTTTCTTT. Translated: CASRSGTGNTEAFF. The variable domain in full, completed from reference TRBV5-1 and TRBJ1-1, reads KAGVTQTPRYLIKTRGQQVTLSCSPISGHRSVSWYQQTPGQGLQFLFEYFSETQRNKGNFPGRFSGRQFSNSRSEMNVSTLELGDSALYLCASRSGTGNTEAFFGQGTRLTVV.

The chain has TRBV4-1 and TRBJ2-2; TRBD1 might be the D (6 bases). Trimming took off 4 bases at V and 4 bases at J, with 16 bases between the two ends. Per the germline V gene, CDR1 is MGHRA and CDR2 is YSYEKL. The CDR3 is made up of 16 amino acids. The CDR3 region is CASSLRPGQTTGELFF. Written as DNA, the CDR3 is TGCGCCAGCAGCCTACGACCGGGACAAACCACCGGGGAGCTGTTTTTT.

The table lists this clone with a count of one. This chain joins TRBV6-1 and TRBJ1-2; D not certain. The CDR3 has 12 residues. V was cut by 3 bases and J by 4 bases, with 6 bases left in between. CDR1 is MNHNS, CDR2 SASEGT, per germline. The CDR3 sequence: CASSDPSYGYTF. CDR3 coding DNA: TGTGCCAGCAGTGACCCCTCCTATGGCTACACCTTC.

V gene TRBV7-9 combines with J gene TRBJ1-6; a possible D gene is TRBD1 (5 bases). V gave up 5 bases and J gave up 9 bases, with 17 bases separating them. Germline assignment: CDR1 SEHNR and CDR2 FQNEAQ (reference sequence). The CDR3 has 15 residues. The CDR3 is CASSPWGRAGSPLHF. CDR3 DNA: TGTGCCAGCAGCCCATGGGGCAGGGCGGGTTCACCCCTCCACTTT. The full variable domain, completed using reference TRBV7-9 and TRBJ1-6, is DTGVSQNPRHKITKRGQNVTFRCDPISEHNRLYWYRQTLGQGPEFLTYFQNEAQLEKSRLLSDRFSAERPKGSFSTLEIQRTEQGDSAMYLCASSPWGRAGSPLHFGNGTRLTVT.

In its sample, this clone was seen once. Within the sample, other DNA sequences also encode this same CDR3. V is TRBV18 and J is TRBJ1-1; weak D call: TRBD1 (5 bases). Germline CDR1 is KGHSH and CDR2 is LQKENI. Trimming shortened V by 2 bases and J by 1 base, and 5 bases separated the two germline ends. The CDR3 contains 13 residues. The CDR3 spells CASSPTGNTEAFF. The CDR3 coding sequence is TGTGCCAGCTCACCAACAGGGAACACTGAAGCTTTCTTT.

Notes on this clone: A read error may account for a junction end that differs from germline. The chain is built from TRBV7-7 and TRBJ2-5; maybe TRBD2 (5 bases). Looked up from germline, CDR1 is SSHAT and CDR2 is FNYEAQ (reference sequence). The CDR3 covers 15 residues. Here the CDR3 reads CASSLVAWRQETQYF. The DNA for the CDR3 is TGTGCTAGCAGCTTAGTCGCGTGGAGGCAAGAGACCCAGTACTTC.

This chain joins TRBV18 and TRBJ2-2; D possibly corresponds to TRBD1 (6 bases). Germline CDR1 is KGHSH and CDR2 is LQKENI. CDR3 length: 16 residues. V gave up 4 bases and J gave up 0 bases, with 12 bases separating them. CDR3 sequence (DNA): TGTGCCAGCTCACAAGGACAGATAGCGAACACCGGGGAGCTGTTTTTT. Its translation: CASSQGQIANTGELFF.

The chain uses TRBV18 and TRBJ2-5; 10 positions agree with TRBD1. The V gene's germline CDR1 is KGHSH and CDR2 LQKENI. There are 14 residues in the CDR3. The J segment lost 3 bases and the V segment lost 2 bases, leaving 0 bases of the junction unmatched. CDR3 coding DNA: TGTGCCAGCTCACCAGGGACAGGGGAAGAGACCCAGTACTTC. This gives the protein CASSPGTGEETQYF.

CDR3 loop: CASSGQHNQPQHF. The CDR3 DNA reads as TGTGCCAGCTCAGGACAGCACAATCAGCCCCAGCATTTT. This chain connects TRBV19 to TRBJ1-5; a weak D match, TRBD1 (6 bases). V gave up 9 bases and J gave up 3 bases, with 12 bases separating them. The CDR3 runs to 13 residues. Germline V gene lookup returns CDR1 LNHDA and CDR2 SQIVND (reference sequence).

This rearrangement joins TRBV18 to TRBJ1-3; tentatively, D is TRBD1 (6 bases). The CDR3 has 13 residues. Trimming removed 8 bases from V and 5 bases from J, with 13 bases in between. CDR1 and CDR2 from the germline V gene are KGHSH and LQKENI. CDR3 DNA sequence: TGTGCCAGCACCACAGGGTCGAGAAACACCATATATTTT. This translates into CASTTGSRNTIYF.

The rearrangement joins TRBV4-1 to TRBJ2-3; a possible D gene is TRBD1 (5 bases). The V gene lost 5 bases and the J gene lost 4 bases, with 13 bases spanning the gap. CDR1 MGHRA and CDR2 YSYEKL come from the germline V gene. The CDR3 has 14 residues. The CDR3 region has the DNA TGCGCCAGCAGCGACCAGGGTGGCGCAGATACGCAGTATTTT. Translation gives CASSDQGGADTQYF.

V gene TRBV6-5 combines with J gene TRBJ2-3, with D possibly TRBD2 on 5 matching bases. V was clipped by 1 base and J by 2 bases, with 10 bases between them. The germline V gene encodes CDR1 MNHEY and CDR2 SVGAGI. The CDR3 is made up of 15 amino acids. In nucleotides, the CDR3 is TGTGCCAGCAGTTACTTCGCGGGCCCCACAGATACGCAGTATTTT. Protein sequence: CASSYFAGPTDTQYF.

CDR3 amino acids: CASSLSGNTIYF. The DNA of the CDR3 is TGTGCCAGCAGCCTCTCTGGAAACACCATATATTTT. The chain carries TRBV7-8 and TRBJ1-3; D call uncertain. Germline assignment: CDR1 SGHVS and CDR2 FQNEAQ. Trimming shortened V by 5 bases and J by 0 bases, and 2 bases separated the two germline ends. The CDR3 covers 12 residues.

This chain joins TRBV19 and TRBJ2-3; 7 bases fit TRBD2. CDR3 size: 14 residues. Per the germline V gene, CDR1 is LNHDA and CDR2 is SQIVND (reference sequence). V dropped 6 bases and J dropped 2; count of bases not matched to a gene: 5. The CDR3 coding sequence is TGTGCCAGTAGCAGGGAGGGAACCACAGATACGCAGTATTTT. It specifies CASSREGTTDTQYF.

This chain joins TRBV18 and TRBJ2-7; the D gene is possibly TRBD1 (5 bases). Germline-derived CDR1 and CDR2 are KGHSH and LQKENI. This CDR3 has 15 amino acids. The V end lost 3 bases, the J end lost 3 bases, and 15 bases lay between the germline ends. The CDR3 sequence is CASSPNIGQSYEQYF. CDR3 DNA: TGTGCCAGCTCACCCAATATAGGACAAAGCTACGAGCAGTACTTC. Variable domain in full (rest from reference TRBV18 and TRBJ2-7): NAGVMQNPRHLVRRRGQEARLRCSPMKGHSHVYWYRQLPEEGLKFMVYLQKENIIDESGMPKERFSAEFPKEGPSILRIQQVVRGDSAAYFCASSPNIGQSYEQYFGPGTRLTVT.

The chain uses TRBV7-9 and TRBJ2-5; 7 bases map to TRBD1. Germline CDR1 reads SEHNR; CDR2 reads FQNEAQ (reference sequence). The CDR3 loop spans 15 amino acids. Unmatched junction bases numbered 8, after V lost 3 bases and J lost 4 bases. The CDR3 sequence: CASSFGRGGAETQYF. The CDR3 DNA reads as TGTGCCAGCAGCTTCGGGCGAGGGGGCGCAGAGACCCAGTACTTC.